These 6 T cell receptor beta chains were sequenced from one sample in a study of OX40 agonist ivuxolimab in advanced cancers. TCRdb's copy holds only in-frame clones and misses some; the assay was immunoSEQ multiplex PCR. The sample has about 62,000 clones; roughly four fifths are singletons. Sequences were derived from CD4+ or CD8+ T cells sorted from blood, sampled in a trial of the OX40 agonist ivuxolimab. All receptors come from an adult with an advanced solid tumor such as melanoma, head and neck, liver or kidney cancer.

CDR3 loop: CASSIRGEGAFF. The CDR3 nucleotides are TGTGCCAGTAGTATTAGGGGGGAAGGAGCTTTCTTT. J is TRBJ1-1 and V is TRBV19; tentative D call: TRBD1 (6 bases). The V gene lost 3 bases and the J gene lost 10 bases, with 12 bases spanning the gap. This CDR3 is 12 amino acids long. CDR1 is LNHDA, CDR2 SQIVND, per germline (reference sequence).

This clone was observed once. This rearrangement joins TRBV5-4 to TRBJ1-1, with D tentatively TRBD1 (6 bases). Germline loops: CDR1 SGHNT, CDR2 YYREEE (reference sequence). Trimming cost V 3 bases and J 0 bases, with 9 bases left between them. The CDR3 length is 14 residues. The CDR3 reads CASSSRTVNTEAFF. In DNA, the CDR3 is TGTGCCAGCAGCTCCCGGACAGTGAACACTGAAGCTTTCTTT.

This clone was detected once. This sequence joins TRBV6-6 and TRBJ1-2; D possibly corresponds to TRBD1 (6 bases). Trimming pared 2 bases from V and 4 bases from J, leaving 11 bases between. CDR1 is MNHNY, CDR2 SVGAGI, per germline (reference sequence). This CDR3 contains 14 residues. CDR3 bases: TGTGCCAGCAGTTACGGCAGGGGCGCCTATGGCTACACCTTC. Amino acids: CASSYGRGAYGYTF.

The chain links TRBV9 to TRBJ2-5; D could derive from TRBD1 or TRBD2 (6 bases each). Looked up from germline, CDR1 is SGDLS and CDR2 is YYNGEE. Trimming shortened V by 1 base and J by 2 bases, and 15 bases separated the two germline ends. The CDR3 loop spans 16 amino acids. CDR3 loop: CASSVSPWGAQETQYF. In nucleotides, the CDR3 is TGTGCCAGCAGCGTAAGCCCCTGGGGGGCTCAAGAGACCCAGTACTTC.

V and J are TRBV6-5 and TRBJ2-2; TRBD1 is a possible D gene (7 bases). The germline V gene encodes CDR1 MNHEY and CDR2 SVGAGI. The V and J ends lost 2 bases and 5 bases respectively, with 12 bases between them. This CDR3 is built from 15 residues. The CDR3 sequence is CASSYLAGGTGELFF. CDR3 DNA sequence: TGTGCCAGCAGTTACCTGGCAGGGGGGACCGGGGAGCTGTTTTTT.

The chain links TRBV30 to TRBJ2-3; possible D gene TRBD2, 6 bases. CDR3 length equals 14 residues. Trimming took 3 bases from V and 7 from J, leaving 17 bases between them. CDR1 and CDR2 (germline): GTSNPN, SVGIG (reference sequence). The CDR3 DNA reads TGTGCCTGGAGGGGTAGCGGACTCACGTATACGCAGTATTTT. As protein: CAWRGSGLTYTQYF.